The rows below give T cell receptor beta chains drawn from one sample of a study of blood T cell repertoires in COVID-19. The protocol was immunoSEQ multiplex PCR, while the TCRdb copy is restricted to in-frame clones and leaves out a portion. This repertoire shows 45,000 to 65,000 clones, under 90% found once; its top ten account for approximately 12%. Sequencing used peripheral blood. The receptor source for this set is an elderly woman with acute or convalescent COVID-19. Both conserved end residues are part of each CDR3. A D gene is named only where the DNA matches it firmly. Size tells how often a clone was seen (once, few, many) or the class of an expanded clone, and some rows leave it out.

>TRBD1|-|TRBV7-9|TRBJ1-1
CASSPIGTGKSVTEAFF
TGTGCCAGCAGCCCGATCGGGACAGGGAAAAGTGTTACTGAAGCTTTCTTT
>TRBD2|-|TRBV10-3|TRBJ2-3
CAISEGTSGATDTQYF
TGTGCCATCAGTGAGGGGACTAGCGGGGCCACAGATACGCAGTATTTT
>-|-|TRBV7-9|TRBJ2-3
CASSLTGSGDTQYF
TGTGCCAGCAGCTTAACCGGGTCGGGAGATACGCAGTATTTT
>-|-|TRBV3-1/TRBV3-2|TRBJ2-2
CASSQGSLNTGELFF
TGTGCCAGCAGCCAGGGTAGCTTGAACACCGGGGAGCTGTTTTTT
>TRBD1|-|TRBV10-2|TRBJ2-7
CASSDTGGFYEQYF
TGCGCCAGCAGTGATACAGGGGGGTTCTACGAGCAGTACTTC
>-|-|TRBV11-2|TRBJ2-5
CASSLAGMGQETQYF
TGTGCCAGCAGCTTAGCGGGGATGGGGCAAGAGACCCAGTACTTC
>TRBD1|once|TRBV11-3|TRBJ2-2
CASSLGGQNTPGELFF
TGTGCCAGCAGCTTAGGGGGACAGAACACCCCCGGGGAGCTGTTTTTT
>TRBD1|-|TRBV5-1|TRBJ2-3
CASSPGQITDTQYF
TGCGCCAGCAGCCCGGGACAGATCACAGATACGCAGTATTTT
>TRBD1|-|TRBV6-4|TRBJ1-2
CASRPGQGIYGYTF
TGTGCCAGCAGACCGGGACAGGGGATTTATGGCTACACCTTC
>TRBD2|-|TRBV3-1/TRBV3-2|TRBJ2-3
CASSRRLAGATDTQYF
TGTGCCAGCAGCCGACGACTAGCGGGGGCCACAGATACGCAGTATTTT
>-|once|TRBV6-5|TRBJ1-3
CATVLRNTIYF
TGTGCCACCGTCCTTAGAAACACCATATATTTT
>TRBD1|-|TRBV5-5|TRBJ1-5
CASSGGQGFQPQHF
TGTGCCAGCAGCGGCGGACAGGGTTTTCAGCCCCAGCATTTT
>TRBD2|-|TRBV6-5|TRBJ2-3
CASRSGGDTQYF
TGTGCCAGCAGGTCGGGGGGGGATACGCAGTATTTT
>TRBD2|once|TRBV3-1/TRBV3-2|TRBJ2-7
CASSQAGGISSYEQYF
TGTGCCAGCAGCCAAGCCGGGGGGATATCCTCCTACGAGCAGTACTTC
>TRBD1|-|TRBV10-3|TRBJ2-7
CAITGLPDRGQREQYF
TGTGCCATCACCGGTCTCCCTGACAGGGGACAACGCGAGCAGTACTTC
>-|-|TRBV2|TRBJ1-1
CASSEINEAEAFF
TGTGCCAGCAGTGAAATCAATGAGGCTGAAGCTTTCTTT
>-|-|TRBV5-1|TRBJ1-1
CASSLEPGMNTEAFF
TGCGCCAGCAGCTTGGAACCGGGGATGAACACTGAAGCTTTCTTT
>TRBD1|-|TRBV18|TRBJ1-5
CASSPKTGGNQPQHF
TGTGCCAGCTCACCAAAAACAGGGGGCAATCAGCCCCAGCATTTT
>TRBD2|-|TRBV15|TRBJ2-1
CATKVPREGGYNEQFF
TGTGCCACCAAGGTGCCCAGGGAGGGAGGCTACAATGAGCAGTTCTTC
>-|few|TRBV4-1|TRBJ2-1
CASSQGGERAYNEQFF
TGCGCCAGCAGCCAAGGCGGCGAGAGAGCTTACAATGAGCAGTTCTTC
>TRBD1|many|TRBV15|TRBJ2-7
CATSSGDSYEQYF
TGTGCCACCAGCAGTGGGGACAGCTACGAGCAGTACTTC
>-|-|TRBV9|TRBJ1-4
CASSRPGEKLFF
TGTGCCAGCAGCCGGCCGGGTGAAAAACTGTTTTTT
>-|once|TRBV6-5|TRBJ2-3
CASRVTGVDTQYF
TGTGCCAGCAGAGTTACCGGGGTGGATACGCAGTATTTT
>-|-|TRBV11-3|TRBJ2-2
CASSLGQVNTGELFF
TGTGCCAGCAGCTTAGGGCAGGTGAACACCGGGGAGCTGTTTTTT
>-|-|TRBV11-3|TRBJ1-1
CASSPRSGELNTEAFF
TGTGCCAGCAGCCCGCGAAGTGGGGAGTTGAACACTGAAGCTTTCTTT
>-|-|TRBV28|TRBJ1-1
CASGSISHSEAFF
TGTGCCAGCGGGAGTATATCGCATTCTGAAGCTTTCTTT
>TRBD1|-|TRBV18|TRBJ1-6
CASSLRDRSSPLHF
TGTGCCAGCTCTCTCCGGGACAGATCATCACCCCTCCACTTT